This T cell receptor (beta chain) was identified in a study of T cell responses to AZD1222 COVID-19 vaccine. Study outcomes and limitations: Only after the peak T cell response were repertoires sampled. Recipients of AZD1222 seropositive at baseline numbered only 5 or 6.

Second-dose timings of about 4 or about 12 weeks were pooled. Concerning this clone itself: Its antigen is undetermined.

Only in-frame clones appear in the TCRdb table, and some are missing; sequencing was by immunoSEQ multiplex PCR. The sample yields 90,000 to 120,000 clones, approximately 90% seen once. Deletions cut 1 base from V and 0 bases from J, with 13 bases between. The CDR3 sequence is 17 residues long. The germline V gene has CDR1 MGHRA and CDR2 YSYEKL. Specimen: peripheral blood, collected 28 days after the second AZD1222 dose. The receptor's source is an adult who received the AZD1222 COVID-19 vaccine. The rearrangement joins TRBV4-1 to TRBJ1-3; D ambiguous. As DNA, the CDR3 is TGCGCCAGCAGCCAAGTCGGGAGGCAACACTCTGGAAACACCATATATTTT. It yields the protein CASSQVGRQHSGNTIYF.